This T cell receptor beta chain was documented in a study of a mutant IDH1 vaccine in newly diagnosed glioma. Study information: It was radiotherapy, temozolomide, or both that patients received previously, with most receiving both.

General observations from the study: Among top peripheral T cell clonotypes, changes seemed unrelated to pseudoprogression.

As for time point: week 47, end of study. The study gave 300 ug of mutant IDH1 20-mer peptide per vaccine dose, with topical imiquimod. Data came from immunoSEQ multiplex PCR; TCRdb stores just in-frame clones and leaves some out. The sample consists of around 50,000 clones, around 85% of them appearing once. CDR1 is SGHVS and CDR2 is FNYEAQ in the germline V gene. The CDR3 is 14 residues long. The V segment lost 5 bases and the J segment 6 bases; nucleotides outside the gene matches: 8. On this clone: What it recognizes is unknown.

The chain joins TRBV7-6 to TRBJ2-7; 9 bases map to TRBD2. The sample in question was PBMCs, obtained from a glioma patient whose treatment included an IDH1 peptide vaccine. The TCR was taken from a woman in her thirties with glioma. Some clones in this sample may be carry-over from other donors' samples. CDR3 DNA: TGTGCCAGCAGCCCTAGCGGGACCCTGACCGAGCAGTACTTC. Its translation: CASSPSGTLTEQYF.